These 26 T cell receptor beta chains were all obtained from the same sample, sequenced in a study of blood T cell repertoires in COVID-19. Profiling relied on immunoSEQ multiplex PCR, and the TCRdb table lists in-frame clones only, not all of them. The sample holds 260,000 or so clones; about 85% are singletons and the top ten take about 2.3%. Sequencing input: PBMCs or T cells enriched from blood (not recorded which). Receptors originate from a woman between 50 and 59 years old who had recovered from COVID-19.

CDR3 DNA: TGTGCCAGCAGCCCAAGCGGGGCAGGGGCCAAAAACATTCAGTACTTC. It specifies CASSPSGAGAKNIQYF. J is TRBJ2-4 and V is TRBV13, with 7 bases fitting TRBD2. V was pared by 5 bases and J by 1 base, with 8 bases of the junction left unmatched. Germline CDR1 PRHDT, CDR2 FYEKMQ (reference sequence). The CDR3 has 16 amino acids.

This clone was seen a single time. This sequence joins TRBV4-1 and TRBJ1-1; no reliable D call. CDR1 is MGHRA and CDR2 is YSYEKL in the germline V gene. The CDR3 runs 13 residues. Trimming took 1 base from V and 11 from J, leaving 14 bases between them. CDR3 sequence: CASSQGVDFGAFF. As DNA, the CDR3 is TGCGCCAGCAGCCAAGGGGTCGACTTTGGGGCTTTCTTT.

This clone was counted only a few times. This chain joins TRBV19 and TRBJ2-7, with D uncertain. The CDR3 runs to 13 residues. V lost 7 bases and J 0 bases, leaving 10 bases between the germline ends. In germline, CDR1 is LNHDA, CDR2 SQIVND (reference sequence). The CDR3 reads CASKSPSSYEQYF. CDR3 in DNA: TGTGCCAGTAAGTCCCCCAGCTCCTACGAGCAGTACTTC.

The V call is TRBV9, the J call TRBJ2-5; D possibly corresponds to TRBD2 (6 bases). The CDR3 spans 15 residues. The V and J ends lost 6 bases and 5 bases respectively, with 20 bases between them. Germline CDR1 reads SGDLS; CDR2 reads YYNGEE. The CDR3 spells CASIVPMAGRETQYF. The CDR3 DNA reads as TGTGCCAGCATCGTCCCGATGGCGGGGAGGGAGACCCAGTACTTC.

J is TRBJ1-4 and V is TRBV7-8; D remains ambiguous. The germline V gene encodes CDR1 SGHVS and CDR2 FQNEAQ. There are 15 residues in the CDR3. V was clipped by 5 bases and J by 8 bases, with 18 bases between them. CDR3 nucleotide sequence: TGTGCCAGCAGCGACCACATGAAGACTGAAGAAAAACTGTTTTTT. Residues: CASSDHMKTEEKLFF.

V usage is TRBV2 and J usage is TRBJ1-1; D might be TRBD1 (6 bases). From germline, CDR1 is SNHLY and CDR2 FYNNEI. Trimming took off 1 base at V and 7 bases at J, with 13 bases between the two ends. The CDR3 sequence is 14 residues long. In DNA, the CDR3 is TGTGCCAGCAGTGAAGAAGGGGGAGAGTTTGAAGCTTTCTTT. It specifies CASSEEGGEFEAFF.

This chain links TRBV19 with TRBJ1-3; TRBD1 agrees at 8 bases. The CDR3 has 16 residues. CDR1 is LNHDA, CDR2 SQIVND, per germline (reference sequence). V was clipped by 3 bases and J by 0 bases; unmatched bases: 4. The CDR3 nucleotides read TGTGCCAGTAGTATCCTCGGGACAGGCTCTGGAAACACCATATATTTT. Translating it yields CASSILGTGSGNTIYF.

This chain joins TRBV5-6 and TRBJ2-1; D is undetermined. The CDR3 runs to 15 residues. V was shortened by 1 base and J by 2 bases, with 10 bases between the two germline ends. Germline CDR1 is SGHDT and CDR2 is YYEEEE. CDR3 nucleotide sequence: TGTGCCAGCAGCTTGACCAGCGTGCCCTACAATGAGCAGTTCTTC. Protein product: CASSLTSVPYNEQFF.

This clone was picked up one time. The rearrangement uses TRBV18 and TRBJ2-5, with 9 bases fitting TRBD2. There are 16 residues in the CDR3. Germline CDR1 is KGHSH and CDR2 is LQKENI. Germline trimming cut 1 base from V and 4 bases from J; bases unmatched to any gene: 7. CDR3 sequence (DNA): TGTGCCAGCTCACCACGGGTAGCGGGAGTGGGAGAGACCCAGTACTTC. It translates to CASSPRVAGVGETQYF.

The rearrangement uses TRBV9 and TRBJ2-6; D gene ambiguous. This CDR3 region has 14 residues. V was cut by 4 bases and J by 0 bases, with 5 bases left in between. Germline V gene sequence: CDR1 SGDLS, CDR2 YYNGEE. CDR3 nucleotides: TGTGCCAGCAGCTCCTACTCTGGGGCCAACGTCCTGACTTTC. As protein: CASSSYSGANVLTF.

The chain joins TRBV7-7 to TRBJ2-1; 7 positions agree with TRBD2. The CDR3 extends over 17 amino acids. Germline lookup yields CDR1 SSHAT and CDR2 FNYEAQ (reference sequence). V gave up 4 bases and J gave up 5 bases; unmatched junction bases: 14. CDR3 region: CASSSAGEAGKNNEQFF. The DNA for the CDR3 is TGTGCCAGCAGCTCCGCGGGGGAAGCAGGGAAGAACAATGAGCAGTTCTTC. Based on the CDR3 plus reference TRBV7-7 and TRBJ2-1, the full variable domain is GAGVSQSPRYKVTKRGQDVTLRCDPISSHATLYWYQQALGQGPEFLTYFNYEAQPDKSGLPSDRFSAERPEGSISTLTIQRTEQRDSAMYRCASSSAGEAGKNNEQFFGPGTRLTVL.

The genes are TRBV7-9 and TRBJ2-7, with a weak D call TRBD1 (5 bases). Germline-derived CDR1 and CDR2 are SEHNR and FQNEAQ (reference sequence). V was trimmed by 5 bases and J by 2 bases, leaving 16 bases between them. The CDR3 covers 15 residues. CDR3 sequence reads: CASSRALTDTYEQYF. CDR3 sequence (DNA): TGTGCCAGCAGCCGCGCGCTGACGGACACCTACGAGCAGTACTTC.

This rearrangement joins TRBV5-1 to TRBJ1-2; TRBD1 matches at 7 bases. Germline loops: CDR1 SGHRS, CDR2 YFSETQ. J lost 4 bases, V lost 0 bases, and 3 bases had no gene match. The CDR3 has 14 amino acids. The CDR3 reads CASSLGQGGYGYTF. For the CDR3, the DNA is TGCGCCAGCAGCTTGGGACAGGGCGGCTATGGCTACACCTTC.

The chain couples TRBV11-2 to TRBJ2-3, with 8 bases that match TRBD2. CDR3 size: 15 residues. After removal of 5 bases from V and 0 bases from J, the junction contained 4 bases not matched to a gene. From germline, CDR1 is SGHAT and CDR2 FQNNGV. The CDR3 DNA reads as TGTGCCAGCAGCCCGGGAGGGACGAGCACAGATACGCAGTATTTT. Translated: CASSPGGTSTDTQYF.

The CDR3: CASAGTGNTIYF. The CDR3 region has the DNA TGTGCCAGCGCCGGGACTGGAAACACCATATATTTT. The rearrangement links TRBV2 to TRBJ1-3; D unresolved. Germline V gene sequence: CDR1 SNHLY, CDR2 FYNNEI. The CDR3 is 12 amino acids. Trimming took off 8 bases at V and 2 bases at J, with 7 bases between the two ends. Variable domain in full (rest from reference TRBV2 and TRBJ1-3): EPEVTQTPSHQVTQMGQEVILRCVPISNHLYFYWYRQILGQKVEFLVSFYNNEISEKSEIFDDQFSVERPDGSNFTLKIRSTKLEDSAMYFCASAGTGNTIYFGEGSWLTVV.

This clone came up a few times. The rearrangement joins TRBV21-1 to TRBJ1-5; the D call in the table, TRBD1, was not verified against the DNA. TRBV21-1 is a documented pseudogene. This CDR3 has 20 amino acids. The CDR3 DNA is TGTGCCAGCAGCAAAGCGCTTTTAGGGACAGGGGTTGGAAGCAATCAGCCCCAGCATTTT. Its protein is CASSKALLGTGVGSNQPQHF.

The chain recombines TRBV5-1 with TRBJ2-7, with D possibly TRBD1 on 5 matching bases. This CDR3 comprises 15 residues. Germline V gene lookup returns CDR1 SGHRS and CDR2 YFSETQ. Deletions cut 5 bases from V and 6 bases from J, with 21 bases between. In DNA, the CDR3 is TGCGCCAGCAGAAAGGACATTCCCCTACGATCCGAGCAGTACTTC. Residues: CASRKDIPLRSEQYF.

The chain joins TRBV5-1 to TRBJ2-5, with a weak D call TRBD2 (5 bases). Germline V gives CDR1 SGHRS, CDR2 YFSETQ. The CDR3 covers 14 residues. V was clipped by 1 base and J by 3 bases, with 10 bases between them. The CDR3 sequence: CASSLRGLEETQYF. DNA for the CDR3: TGCGCCAGCAGCTTGAGAGGGCTAGAAGAGACCCAGTACTTC.

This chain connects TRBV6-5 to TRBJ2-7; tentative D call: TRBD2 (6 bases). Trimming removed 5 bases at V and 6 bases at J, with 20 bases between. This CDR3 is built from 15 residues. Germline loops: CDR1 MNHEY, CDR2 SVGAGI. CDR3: CASSRLGGSIPEQYF. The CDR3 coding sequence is TGTGCCAGCAGTAGACTGGGGGGTAGTATACCCGAGCAGTACTTC.

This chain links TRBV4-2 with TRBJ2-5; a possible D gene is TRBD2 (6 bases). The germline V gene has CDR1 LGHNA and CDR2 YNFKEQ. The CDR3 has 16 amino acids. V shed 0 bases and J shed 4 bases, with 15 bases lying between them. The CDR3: CASSQDKTAGLETQYF. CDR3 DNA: TGTGCCAGCAGCCAAGATAAGACCGCGGGATTAGAGACCCAGTACTTC.

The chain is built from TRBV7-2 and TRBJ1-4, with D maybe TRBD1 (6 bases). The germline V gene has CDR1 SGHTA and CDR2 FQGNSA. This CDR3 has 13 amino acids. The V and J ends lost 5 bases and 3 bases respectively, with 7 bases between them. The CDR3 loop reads CASSGQSNEKLFF. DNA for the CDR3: TGTGCCAGCAGCGGACAGTCTAATGAAAAACTGTTTTTT.

The CDR3 bases are TGTGCCAGCAGCCCCAGGGAATACGAGCAGTACTTC. Translated: CASSPREYEQYF. The rearrangement links TRBV7-9 to TRBJ2-7; D may be TRBD1 (5 bases). V dropped 5 bases and J dropped 4 bases, with 9 bases sitting between them. The CDR3 is 12 residues long. The germline V gene has CDR1 SEHNR and CDR2 FQNEAQ (reference sequence).

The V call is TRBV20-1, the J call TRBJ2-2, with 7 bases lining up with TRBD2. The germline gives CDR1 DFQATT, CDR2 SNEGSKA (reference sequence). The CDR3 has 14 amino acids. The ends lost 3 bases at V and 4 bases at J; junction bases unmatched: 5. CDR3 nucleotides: TGCAGTGCTAGTGCCCCGGGGGGCACCGGGGAGCTGTTTTTT. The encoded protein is CSASAPGGTGELFF.

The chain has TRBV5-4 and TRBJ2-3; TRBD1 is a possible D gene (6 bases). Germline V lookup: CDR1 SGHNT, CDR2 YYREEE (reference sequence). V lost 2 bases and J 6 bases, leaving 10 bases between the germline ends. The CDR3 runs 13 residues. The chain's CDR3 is CASSLYRDDTQYF. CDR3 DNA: TGTGCCAGCAGCTTATACAGGGACGATACGCAGTATTTT.

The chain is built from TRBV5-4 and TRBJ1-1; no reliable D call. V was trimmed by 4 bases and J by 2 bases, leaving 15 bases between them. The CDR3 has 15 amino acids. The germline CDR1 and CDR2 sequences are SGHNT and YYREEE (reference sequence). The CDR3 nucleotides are TGTGCCAGCAGCACTTCTGTGTCGGGAAACACTGAAGCTTTCTTT. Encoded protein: CASSTSVSGNTEAFF.

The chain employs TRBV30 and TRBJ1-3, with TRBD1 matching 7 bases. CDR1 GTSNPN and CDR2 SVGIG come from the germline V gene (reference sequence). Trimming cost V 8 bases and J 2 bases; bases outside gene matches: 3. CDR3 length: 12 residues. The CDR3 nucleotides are TGTGCCAGTGACAGGGCTGGAAACACCATATATTTT. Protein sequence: CASDRAGNTIYF. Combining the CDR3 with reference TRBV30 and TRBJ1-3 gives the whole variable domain SQTIHQWPATLVQPVGSPLSLECTVEGTSNPNLYWYRQAAGRGLQLLFYSVGIGQISSEVPQNLSASRPQDRQFILSSKKLLLSDSGFYLCASDRAGNTIYFGEGSWLTVV.